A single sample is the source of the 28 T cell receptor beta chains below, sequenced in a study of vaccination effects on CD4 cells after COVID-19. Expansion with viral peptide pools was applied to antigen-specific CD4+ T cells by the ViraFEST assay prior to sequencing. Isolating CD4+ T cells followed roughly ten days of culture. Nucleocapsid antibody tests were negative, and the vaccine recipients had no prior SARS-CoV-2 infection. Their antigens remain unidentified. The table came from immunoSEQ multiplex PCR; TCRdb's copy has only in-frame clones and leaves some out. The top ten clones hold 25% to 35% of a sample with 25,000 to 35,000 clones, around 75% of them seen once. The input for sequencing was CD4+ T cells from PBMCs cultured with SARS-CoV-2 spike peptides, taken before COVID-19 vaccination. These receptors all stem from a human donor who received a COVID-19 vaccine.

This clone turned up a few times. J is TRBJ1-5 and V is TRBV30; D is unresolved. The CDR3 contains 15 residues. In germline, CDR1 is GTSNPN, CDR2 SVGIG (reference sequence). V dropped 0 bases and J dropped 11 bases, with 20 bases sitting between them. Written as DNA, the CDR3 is TGTGCCTGGAGTGTAGGGAGCACACCACTCATGTCCCAGCATTTT. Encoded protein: CAWSVGSTPLMSQHF. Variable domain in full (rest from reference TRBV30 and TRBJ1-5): SQTIHQWPATLVQPVGSPLSLECTVEGTSNPNLYWYRQAAGRGLQLLFYSVGIGQISSEVPQNLSASRPQDRQFILSSKKLLLSDSGFYLCAWSVGSTPLMSQHFGDGTRLSIL.

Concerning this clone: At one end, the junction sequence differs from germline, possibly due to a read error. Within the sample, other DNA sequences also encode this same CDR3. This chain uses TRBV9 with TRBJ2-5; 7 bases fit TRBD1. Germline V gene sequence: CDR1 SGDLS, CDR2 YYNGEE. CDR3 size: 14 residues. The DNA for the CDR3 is TGTGCCAGCAGTGTAGGGACAGTCCAAGAGACCCAGTACTTC. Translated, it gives CASSVGTVQETQYF.

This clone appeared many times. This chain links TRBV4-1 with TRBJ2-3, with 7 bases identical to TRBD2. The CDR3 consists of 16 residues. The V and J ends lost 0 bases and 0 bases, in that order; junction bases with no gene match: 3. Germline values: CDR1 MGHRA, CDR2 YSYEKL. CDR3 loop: CASSQEGTISTDTQYF. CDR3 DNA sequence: TGCGCCAGCAGCCAAGAGGGGACTATTAGCACAGATACGCAGTATTTT.

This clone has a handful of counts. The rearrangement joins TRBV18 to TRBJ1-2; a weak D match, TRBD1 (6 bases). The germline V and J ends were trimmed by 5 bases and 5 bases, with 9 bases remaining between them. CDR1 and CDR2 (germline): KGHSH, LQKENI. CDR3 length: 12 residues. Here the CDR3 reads CASSSDSYGYTF. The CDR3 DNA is TGTGCCAGCTCATCGGACAGTTATGGCTACACCTTC. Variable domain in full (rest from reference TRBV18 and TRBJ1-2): NAGVMQNPRHLVRRRGQEARLRCSPMKGHSHVYWYRQLPEEGLKFMVYLQKENIIDESGMPKERFSAEFPKEGPSILRIQQVVRGDSAAYFCASSSDSYGYTFGSGTRLTVV.

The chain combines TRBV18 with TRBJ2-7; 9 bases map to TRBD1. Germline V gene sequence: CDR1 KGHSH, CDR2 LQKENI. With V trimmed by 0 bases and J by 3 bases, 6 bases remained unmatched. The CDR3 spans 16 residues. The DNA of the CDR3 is TGTGCCAGCTCACCACCGCAGGGACAGGGTAACTACGAGCAGTACTTC. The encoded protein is CASSPPQGQGNYEQYF. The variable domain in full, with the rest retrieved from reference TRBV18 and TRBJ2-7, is NAGVMQNPRHLVRRRGQEARLRCSPMKGHSHVYWYRQLPEEGLKFMVYLQKENIIDESGMPKERFSAEFPKEGPSILRIQQVVRGDSAAYFCASSPPQGQGNYEQYFGPGTRLTVT.

The CDR3 loop is CASSEGTGRNTEAFF. CDR3 in DNA: TGTGCCAGCAGCGAAGGGACAGGGAGGAACACTGAAGCTTTCTTT. The chain links TRBV9 to TRBJ1-1; 9 positions agree with TRBD1. CDR1 is SGDLS, CDR2 YYNGEE, per germline. The CDR3 runs to 15 residues. The junction had 4 bases not matched to a gene; V was cut back by 3 bases and J by 1 base.

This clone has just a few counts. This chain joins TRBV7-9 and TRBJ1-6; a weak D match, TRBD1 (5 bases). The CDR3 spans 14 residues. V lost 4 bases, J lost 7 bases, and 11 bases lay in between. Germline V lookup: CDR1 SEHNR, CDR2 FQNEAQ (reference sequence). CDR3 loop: CASSWGEANSPLHF. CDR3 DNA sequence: TGTGCCAGCAGCTGGGGCGAGGCGAATTCACCCCTCCACTTT.

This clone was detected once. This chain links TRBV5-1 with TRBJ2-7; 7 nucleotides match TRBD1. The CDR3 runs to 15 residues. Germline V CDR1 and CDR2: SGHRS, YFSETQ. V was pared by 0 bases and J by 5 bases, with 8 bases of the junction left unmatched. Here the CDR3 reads CASSLERTGYDEQYF. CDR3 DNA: TGCGCCAGCAGCTTGGAGAGGACAGGTTACGACGAGCAGTACTTC.

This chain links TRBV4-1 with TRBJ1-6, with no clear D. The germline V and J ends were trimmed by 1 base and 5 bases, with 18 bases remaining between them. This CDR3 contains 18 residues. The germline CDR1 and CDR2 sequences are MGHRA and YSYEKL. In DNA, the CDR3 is TGCGCCAGCAGCCAAGTCGATCTGGGTTTTGTGAATAATTCACCCCTCCACTTT. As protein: CASSQVDLGFVNNSPLHF.

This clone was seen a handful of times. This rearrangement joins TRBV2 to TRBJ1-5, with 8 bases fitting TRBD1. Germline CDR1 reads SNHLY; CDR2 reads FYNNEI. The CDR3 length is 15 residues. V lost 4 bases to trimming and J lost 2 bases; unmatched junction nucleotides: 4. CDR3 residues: CASSVEGQGNQPQHF. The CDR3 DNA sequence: TGTGCCAGCAGTGTCGAGGGACAGGGCAATCAGCCCCAGCATTTT. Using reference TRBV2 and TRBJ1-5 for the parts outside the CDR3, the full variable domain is EPEVTQTPSHQVTQMGQEVILRCVPISNHLYFYWYRQILGQKVEFLVSFYNNEISEKSEIFDDQFSVERPDGSNFTLKIRSTKLEDSAMYFCASSVEGQGNQPQHFGDGTRLSIL.

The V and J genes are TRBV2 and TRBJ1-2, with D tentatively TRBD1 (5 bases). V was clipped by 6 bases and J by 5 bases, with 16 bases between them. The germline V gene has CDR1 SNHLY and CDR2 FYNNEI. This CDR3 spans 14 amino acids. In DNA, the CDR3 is TGTGCCAGCAGAGACGACAGTGAGGGGTATGGCTACACCTTC. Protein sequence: CASRDDSEGYGYTF.

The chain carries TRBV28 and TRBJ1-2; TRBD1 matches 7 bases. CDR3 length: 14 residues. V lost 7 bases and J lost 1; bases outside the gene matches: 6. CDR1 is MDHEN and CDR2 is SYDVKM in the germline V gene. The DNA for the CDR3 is TGTGCCAGCAACACAGGGGCTGATAACTATGGCTACACCTTC. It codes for CASNTGADNYGYTF.

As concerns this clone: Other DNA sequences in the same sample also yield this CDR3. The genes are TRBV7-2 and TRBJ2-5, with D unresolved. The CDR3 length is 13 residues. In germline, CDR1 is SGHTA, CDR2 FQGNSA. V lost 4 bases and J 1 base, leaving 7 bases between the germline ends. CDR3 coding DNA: TGTGCCAGCAGCTACCGGGTCCAAGAGACCCAGTACTTC. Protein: CASSYRVQETQYF.

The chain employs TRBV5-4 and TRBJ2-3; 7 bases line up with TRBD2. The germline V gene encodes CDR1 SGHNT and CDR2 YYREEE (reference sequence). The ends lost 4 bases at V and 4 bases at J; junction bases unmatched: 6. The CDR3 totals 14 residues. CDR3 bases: TGTGCCAGCAGCCCAGGGACTAAACCAGATACGCAGTATTTT. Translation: CASSPGTKPDTQYF. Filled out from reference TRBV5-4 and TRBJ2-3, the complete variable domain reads ETGVTQSPTHLIKTRGQQVTLRCSSQSGHNTVSWYQQALGQGPQFIFQYYREEENGRGNFPPRFSGLQFPNYSSELNVNALELDDSALYLCASSPGTKPDTQYFGPGTRLTVL.

The DNA for the CDR3 is TGTGCCAGCAGTTCCCCGGGACAGGGAGGGGGAGAGACCCAGTACTTC. It encodes CASSSPGQGGGETQYF. The chain employs TRBV6-5 and TRBJ2-5; 9 positions match TRBD1. The CDR3 consists of 16 residues. The germline gives CDR1 MNHEY, CDR2 SVGAGI. J lost 4 bases, V lost 4 bases, and 10 bases had no gene match.

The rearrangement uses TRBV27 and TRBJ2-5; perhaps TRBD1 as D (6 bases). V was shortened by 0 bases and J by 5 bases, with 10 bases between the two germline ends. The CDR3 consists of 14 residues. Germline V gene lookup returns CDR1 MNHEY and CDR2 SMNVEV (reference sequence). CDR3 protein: CASSLSGAYETQYF. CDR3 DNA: TGTGCCAGCAGTTTATCGGGGGCATACGAGACCCAGTACTTC.

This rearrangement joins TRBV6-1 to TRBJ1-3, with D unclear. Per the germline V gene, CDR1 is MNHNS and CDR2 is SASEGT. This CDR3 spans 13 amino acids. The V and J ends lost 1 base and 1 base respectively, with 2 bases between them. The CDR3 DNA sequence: TGTGCCAGCAGTGAAGTATCTGGAAACACCATATATTTT. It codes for CASSEVSGNTIYF.

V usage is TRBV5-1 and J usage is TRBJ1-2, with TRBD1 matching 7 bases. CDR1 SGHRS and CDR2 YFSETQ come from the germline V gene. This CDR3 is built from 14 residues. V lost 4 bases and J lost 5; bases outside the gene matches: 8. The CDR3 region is CASSREGQQYGYTF. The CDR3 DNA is TGCGCCAGCAGCCGAGAGGGACAGCAATATGGCTACACCTTC.

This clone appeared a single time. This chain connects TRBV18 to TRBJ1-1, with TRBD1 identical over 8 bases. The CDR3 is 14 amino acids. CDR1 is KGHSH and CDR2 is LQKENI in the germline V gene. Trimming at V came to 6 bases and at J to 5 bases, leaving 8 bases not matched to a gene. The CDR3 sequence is CASSRQGSGTEAFF. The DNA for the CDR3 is TGTGCCAGCTCGCGACAGGGGAGTGGAACTGAAGCTTTCTTT.

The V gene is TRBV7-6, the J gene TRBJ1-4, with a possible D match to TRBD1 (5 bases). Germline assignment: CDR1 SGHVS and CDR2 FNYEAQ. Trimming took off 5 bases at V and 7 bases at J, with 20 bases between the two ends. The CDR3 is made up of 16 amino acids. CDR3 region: CASSPLAQGLSEKLFF. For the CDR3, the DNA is TGTGCCAGCAGCCCCCTGGCCCAGGGATTAAGTGAAAAACTGTTTTTT.

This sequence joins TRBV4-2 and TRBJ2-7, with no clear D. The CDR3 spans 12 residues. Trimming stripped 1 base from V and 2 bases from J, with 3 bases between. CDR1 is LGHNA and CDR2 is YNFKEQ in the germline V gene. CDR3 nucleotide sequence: TGTGCCAGCAGCCAAGTTCCCTACGAGCAGTACTTC. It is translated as CASSQVPYEQYF.

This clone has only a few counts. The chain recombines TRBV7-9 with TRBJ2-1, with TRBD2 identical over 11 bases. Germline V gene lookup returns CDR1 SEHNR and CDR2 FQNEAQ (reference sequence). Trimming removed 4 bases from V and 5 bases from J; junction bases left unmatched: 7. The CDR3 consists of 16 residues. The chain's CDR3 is CASSSLAGGGNNEQFF. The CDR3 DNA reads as TGTGCCAGCAGCTCATTAGCGGGAGGGGGGAACAATGAGCAGTTCTTC.

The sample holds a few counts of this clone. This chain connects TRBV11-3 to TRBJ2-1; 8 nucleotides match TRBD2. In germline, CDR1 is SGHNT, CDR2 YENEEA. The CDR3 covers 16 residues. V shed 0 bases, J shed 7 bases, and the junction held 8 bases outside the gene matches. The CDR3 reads CASSLDGREGQNEQFF. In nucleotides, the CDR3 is TGTGCCAGCAGCTTAGATGGACGGGAGGGCCAGAATGAGCAGTTCTTC.

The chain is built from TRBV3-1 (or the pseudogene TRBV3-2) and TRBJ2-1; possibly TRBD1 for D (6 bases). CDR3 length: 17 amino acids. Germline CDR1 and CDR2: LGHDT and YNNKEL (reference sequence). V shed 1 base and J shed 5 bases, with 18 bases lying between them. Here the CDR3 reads CASSQVPARGLDNEQFF. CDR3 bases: TGTGCCAGCAGCCAAGTTCCGGCCAGGGGCCTGGACAATGAGCAGTTCTTC.

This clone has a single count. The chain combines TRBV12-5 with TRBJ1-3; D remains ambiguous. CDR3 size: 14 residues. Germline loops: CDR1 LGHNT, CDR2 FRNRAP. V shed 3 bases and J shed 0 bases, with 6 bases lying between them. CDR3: CASGLLFSGNTIYF. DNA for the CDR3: TGTGCTAGTGGTTTATTGTTCTCTGGAAACACCATATATTTT.

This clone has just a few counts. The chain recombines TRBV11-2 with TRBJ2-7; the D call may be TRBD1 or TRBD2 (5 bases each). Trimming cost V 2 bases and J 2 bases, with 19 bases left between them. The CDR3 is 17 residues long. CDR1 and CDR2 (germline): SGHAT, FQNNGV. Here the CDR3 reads CASSLTLPGTSTYEQYF. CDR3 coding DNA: TGTGCCAGCAGCTTAACTCTCCCCGGGACGTCCACCTACGAGCAGTACTTC. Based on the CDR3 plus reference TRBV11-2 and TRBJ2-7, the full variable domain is EAGVAQSPRYKIIEKRQSVAFWCNPISGHATLYWYQQILGQGPKLLIQFQNNGVVDDSQLPKDRFSAERLKGVDSTLKIQPAKLEDSAVYLCASSLTLPGTSTYEQYFGPGTRLTVT.

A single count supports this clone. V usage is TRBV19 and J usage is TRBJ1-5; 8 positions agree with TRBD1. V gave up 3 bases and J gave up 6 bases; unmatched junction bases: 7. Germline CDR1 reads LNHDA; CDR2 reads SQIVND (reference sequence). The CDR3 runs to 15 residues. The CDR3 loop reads CASSMGQVAGQPQHF. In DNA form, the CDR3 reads TGTGCCAGTAGTATGGGACAGGTAGCGGGTCAGCCCCAGCATTTT. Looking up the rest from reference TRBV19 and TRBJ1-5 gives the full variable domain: DGGITQSPKYLFRKEGQNVTLSCEQNLNHDAMYWYRQDPGQGLRLIYYSQIVNDFQKGDIAEGYSVSREKKESFPLTVTSAQKNPTAFYLCASSMGQVAGQPQHFGDGTRLSIL.

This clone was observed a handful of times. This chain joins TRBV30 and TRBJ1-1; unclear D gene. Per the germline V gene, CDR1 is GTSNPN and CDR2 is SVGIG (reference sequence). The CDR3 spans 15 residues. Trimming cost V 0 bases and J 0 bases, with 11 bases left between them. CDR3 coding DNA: TGTGCCTGGAGTGTAGGATGGGGTCTGAACACTGAAGCTTTCTTT. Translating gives CAWSVGWGLNTEAFF.